Listed here are 29 T cell receptor beta chains from one sample, sequenced in a study of blood T cell repertoires in COVID-19. The assay was immunoSEQ multiplex PCR, and TCRdb's table has in-frame clones only and misses some. This table has about 66,000 clones, roughly nine tenths appearing once. The sample taken for sequencing was peripheral blood. These receptors were taken from a man aged 60-69 years with acute or convalescent COVID-19.

The chain has TRBV6-5 and TRBJ1-1; 8 bases are a match to TRBD1. V gave up 6 bases and J gave up 4 bases; unmatched junction bases: 7. Germline-derived CDR1 and CDR2 are MNHEY and SVGAGI. This CDR3 spans 14 amino acids. The DNA of the CDR3 is TGTGCCAGCAGCCAGGGGGCGCTGGGCACTGAAGCTTTCTTT. This encodes CASSQGALGTEAFF.

The rearrangement joins TRBV7-8 to TRBJ2-7; TRBD1 aligns across 9 bases. Looked up from germline, CDR1 is SGHVS and CDR2 is FQNEAQ. V trimming: 1 base; J trimming: 2 bases; junction bases outside the gene matches: 3. This CDR3 spans 15 amino acids. CDR3 sequence (DNA): TGTGCCAGCAGCTTAGTTACAGGGGGCGCCTACGAGCAGTACTTC. Translating gives CASSLVTGGAYEQYF.

This clone was observed once. The genes are TRBV4-1 and TRBJ1-5; D possibly corresponds to TRBD1 (6 bases). The length of the CDR3 is 16 residues. Germline V gene data show CDR1 as MGHRA and CDR2 as YSYEKL. Trimming cost V 1 base and J 0 bases, with 10 bases left between them. The CDR3, as DNA: TGCGCCAGCAGCCAAGGGGGGCCTATTAGCAATCAGCCCCAGCATTTT. It specifies CASSQGGPISNQPQHF.

The gene calls are TRBV24-1 and TRBJ2-5; tentative D call: TRBD2 (5 bases). The CDR3 spans 16 residues. Germline CDR1 KGHDR, CDR2 SFDVKD. Between the trimmed V and J ends, which lost 5 bases and 0 bases, there was a span of 15 bases. CDR3 in amino acids: CATSGAGQSNQETQYF. CDR3 in DNA: TGTGCCACCAGTGGGGCGGGTCAGAGCAACCAAGAGACCCAGTACTTC.

The chain recombines TRBV6-5 with TRBJ1-5, with 7 bases lining up with TRBD1. Looked up from germline, CDR1 is MNHEY and CDR2 is SVGAGI. Trimming cost V 6 bases and J 6 bases; bases outside gene matches: 5. This CDR3 spans 13 amino acids. CDR3 DNA sequence: TGTGCCAGCAGCCCAGACAGGGCTCAGCCCCAGCATTTT. Translation: CASSPDRAQPQHF.

This clone was recorded once. CDR3 loop: CASSKDGRGKLGYTF. The CDR3 nucleotides are TGTGCCAGCAGCAAAGATGGCAGGGGGAAACTGGGCTACACCTTC. This chain joins TRBV21-1 and TRBJ1-2; the D call TRBD1 from the table was never checked on the DNA. TRBV21-1 is labeled a pseudogene. The CDR3 is made up of 15 amino acids.

This rearrangement joins TRBV18 to TRBJ1-3; D remains unclear. Trimming took 3 bases from V and 0 from J, leaving 9 bases between them. Germline CDR1 and CDR2: KGHSH and LQKENI. There are 15 residues in the CDR3. The CDR3 sequence is CASSPGVSSGNTIYF. CDR3 in DNA: TGTGCCAGCTCACCGGGAGTGAGCTCTGGAAACACCATATATTTT. The whole variable domain, remainder taken from reference TRBV18 and TRBJ1-3, is NAGVMQNPRHLVRRRGQEARLRCSPMKGHSHVYWYRQLPEEGLKFMVYLQKENIIDESGMPKERFSAEFPKEGPSILRIQQVVRGDSAAYFCASSPGVSSGNTIYFGEGSWLTVV.

This clone was counted only a few times. The chain is built from TRBV11-2 and TRBJ2-3, with a tentative D call TRBD1 (6 bases). This CDR3 is built from 16 residues. Between the trimmed V and J ends, which lost 5 bases and 4 bases, there was a span of 19 bases. Germline CDR1 and CDR2: SGHAT and FQNNGV. The CDR3, as DNA: TGTGCCAGCAGCCTAGGGGCCTCAGGGGCCCCAGATACGCAGTATTTT. It codes for CASSLGASGAPDTQYF. Combining the CDR3 with reference TRBV11-2 and TRBJ2-3 gives the whole variable domain EAGVAQSPRYKIIEKRQSVAFWCNPISGHATLYWYQQILGQGPKLLIQFQNNGVVDDSQLPKDRFSAERLKGVDSTLKIQPAKLEDSAVYLCASSLGASGAPDTQYFGPGTRLTVL.

The chain combines TRBV9 with TRBJ1-1; D not certain. The V end lost 7 bases, the J end lost 0 bases, and 7 bases lay between the germline ends. Germline values: CDR1 SGDLS, CDR2 YYNGEE. The CDR3 contains 12 residues. This chain's CDR3 is CASSRVNTEAFF. The DNA for the CDR3 is TGTGCCAGCTCTCGGGTGAACACTGAAGCTTTCTTT.

The gene calls are TRBV5-1 and TRBJ1-6; D perhaps matches TRBD1 (5 bases). This CDR3 has 15 residues. The V gene lost 3 bases and the J gene lost 3 bases, with 10 bases spanning the gap. CDR1 and CDR2 (germline): SGHRS, YFSETQ. The CDR3 spells CASSSGDDYNSPLHF. The CDR3 region has the DNA TGCGCCAGCAGCTCGGGGGACGACTATAATTCACCCCTCCACTTT.

This chain connects TRBV5-6 to TRBJ1-6; D is uncertain. V dropped 3 bases and J dropped 0 bases, with 10 bases sitting between them. The CDR3 has 16 residues. CDR1 is SGHDT and CDR2 is YYEEEE in the germline V gene. In nucleotides, the CDR3 is TGTGCCAGCAGCTCTGCCGGGAGCTCCTATAATTCACCCCTCCACTTT. Its translation is CASSSAGSSYNSPLHF.

The chain combines TRBV4-2 with TRBJ1-2; weak D call: TRBD1 (5 bases). V lost 0 bases and J lost 6, with 17 bases in between. The germline V gene has CDR1 LGHNA and CDR2 YNFKEQ. CDR3 length equals 16 residues. DNA of the CDR3: TGTGCCAGCAGCCAAGATCCGGGGGAGGTCCGGAATGGCTACACCTTC. Residues: CASSQDPGEVRNGYTF.

The CDR3 sequence: CASSFDRGGQETQYF. CDR3 DNA: TGTGCCAGCAGCTTCGACAGGGGAGGCCAAGAGACCCAGTACTTC. The chain couples TRBV9 to TRBJ2-5, with 8 bases that match TRBD1. Trimming removed 4 bases from V and 1 base from J; junction bases left unmatched: 6. The CDR3 is 15 residues long. Germline CDR1 is SGDLS and CDR2 is YYNGEE.

The DNA of the CDR3 is TGTGCCAGCAGCTCACAGGGAATGGTGGTGGCCGGGGAGCTGTTTTTT. Encoded protein: CASSSQGMVVAGELFF. The rearrangement uses TRBV11-2 and TRBJ2-2; TRBD1 is a possible D gene (6 bases). Per germline, CDR1 SGHAT and CDR2 FQNNGV. V was trimmed by 4 bases and J by 6 bases, leaving 18 bases between them. CDR3 length equals 16 residues.

J is TRBJ1-1 and V is TRBV19, with 7 positions matching TRBD1. From germline, CDR1 is LNHDA and CDR2 SQIVND (reference sequence). V was clipped by 3 bases and J by 5 bases; unmatched bases: 15. The CDR3 sequence is 17 residues long. The CDR3 sequence is CASSIFFRGAGGTEAFF. In DNA form, the CDR3 reads TGTGCCAGTAGTATTTTTTTTCGCGGGGCAGGGGGTACTGAAGCTTTCTTT.

This sequence joins TRBV18 and TRBJ2-3; D call uncertain. Germline V gene sequence: CDR1 KGHSH, CDR2 LQKENI. V lost 4 bases and J lost 4, with 12 bases in between. This CDR3 is built from 14 residues. The CDR3 here is CASSQKISPDTQYF. The DNA for the CDR3 is TGTGCCAGCTCACAAAAGATTAGCCCAGATACGCAGTATTTT.

The CDR3 sequence: CATSQDYGYTF. CDR3 bases: TGTGCCACCTCACAGGACTATGGCTACACCTTC. The chain joins TRBV12-3 or TRBV12-4 to TRBJ1-2; D perhaps matches TRBD1 (5 bases). The CDR3 totals 11 residues. Trimming pared 10 bases from V and 3 bases from J, leaving 9 bases between.

The chain recombines TRBV5-4 with TRBJ2-3; TRBD1 matches at 9 bases. V trimming: 4 bases; J trimming: 2 bases; junction bases outside the gene matches: 8. The CDR3 is 16 residues long. The germline V gene has CDR1 SGHNT and CDR2 YYREEE (reference sequence). CDR3 in amino acids: CASSAGGTGNTDTQYF. The CDR3 coding sequence is TGTGCCAGCAGCGCCGGGGGGACAGGGAACACAGATACGCAGTATTTT.

The chain carries TRBV19 and TRBJ1-2; D gene uncertain. This CDR3 has 11 amino acids. From germline, CDR1 is LNHDA and CDR2 SQIVND (reference sequence). V shed 6 bases and J shed 4 bases, with 6 bases lying between them. As DNA, the CDR3 is TGTGCCAGTAGCACAAGCTATGGCTACACCTTC. Translated: CASSTSYGYTF.

This rearrangement joins TRBV3-1 (or the pseudogene TRBV3-2) to TRBJ2-1; D might be TRBD2 (5 bases). This CDR3 comprises 17 residues. CDR1 and CDR2 (germline): LGHDT, YNNKEL (reference sequence). With 4 bases removed from V and 8 bases from J, the gap between germline ends came to 24 bases. CDR3 DNA sequence: TGTGCCAGCAGCCTCATGAGTCGGGGTAACTTCGTGTATGAGCAGTTCTTC. It codes for CASSLMSRGNFVYEQFF.

The chain combines TRBV12-5 with TRBJ2-3; 10 nucleotides agree with TRBD2. Germline trimming cut 5 bases from V and 4 bases from J; bases unmatched to any gene: 12. The CDR3 sequence is 17 residues long. Germline values: CDR1 LGHNT, CDR2 FRNRAP. The CDR3: CASGPGTSVKIADTQYF. In DNA form, the CDR3 reads TGTGCTAGTGGTCCGGGGACTAGCGTAAAGATCGCAGATACGCAGTATTTT.

V is TRBV5-8 and J is TRBJ2-3; TRBD2 aligns across 9 bases. Germline CDR1 reads SGHTS; CDR2 reads YDEGEE. V gave up 4 bases and J gave up 0 bases; unmatched junction bases: 3. The CDR3 has 15 amino acids. The CDR3 DNA reads as TGTGCCAGCAGCCTCACTAGCGGGAGCACAGATACGCAGTATTTT. This gives the protein CASSLTSGSTDTQYF. Full variable domain (missing parts from reference TRBV5-8 and TRBJ2-3): EAGVTQSPTHLIKTRGQQATLRCSPISGHTSVYWYQQALGLGLQFLLWYDEGEERNRGNFPPRFSGRQFPNYSSELNVNALELEDSALYLCASSLTSGSTDTQYFGPGTRLTVL.

The rearrangement joins TRBV7-2 to TRBJ2-2; the match to TRBD2 covers 8 bases. The J segment lost 5 bases and the V segment lost 3 bases, leaving 8 bases of the junction unmatched. The CDR3 has 16 amino acids. Germline loops: CDR1 SGHTA, CDR2 FQGNSA. The DNA of the CDR3 is TGTGCCAGCAGCTTTTGGCTCGCGGGGGGTACCGGGGAGCTGTTTTTT. Protein: CASSFWLAGGTGELFF. The variable domain in full, with the rest retrieved from reference TRBV7-2 and TRBJ2-2, is GAGVSQSPSNKVTEKGKDVELRCDPISGHTALYWYRQSLGQGLEFLIYFQGNSAPDKSGLPSDRFSAERTGGSVSTLTIQRTQQEDSAVYLCASSFWLAGGTGELFFGEGSRLTVL.

Only one count was recorded for this clone. V gene TRBV30 combines with J gene TRBJ2-3; D possibly corresponds to TRBD2 (5 bases). The CDR3 runs to 15 residues. Trimming removed 4 bases from V and 6 bases from J, with 20 bases in between. The germline CDR1 and CDR2 sequences are GTSNPN and SVGIG (reference sequence). In DNA form, the CDR3 reads TGTGCCTGGATACCCGCCGGAAAAACGGGGGATACGCAGTATTTT. Translation gives CAWIPAGKTGDTQYF. Looking up the rest from reference TRBV30 and TRBJ2-3 gives the full variable domain: SQTIHQWPATLVQPVGSPLSLECTVEGTSNPNLYWYRQAAGRGLQLLFYSVGIGQISSEVPQNLSASRPQDRQFILSSKKLLLSDSGFYLCAWIPAGKTGDTQYFGPGTRLTVL.

This chain connects TRBV18 to TRBJ1-5; the D is unclear. The CDR3 extends over 14 amino acids. V was pared by 2 bases and J by 1 base, with 6 bases between. Germline V gene sequence: CDR1 KGHSH, CDR2 LQKENI. The CDR3 DNA reads as TGTGCCAGCTCACCAGAGAACAGCAATCAGCCCCAGCATTTT. It translates to CASSPENSNQPQHF.

The rearrangement links TRBV4-2 to TRBJ2-7, with 10 bases fitting TRBD2. The CDR3 is 17 amino acids. V gave up 3 bases and J gave up 3 bases; unmatched junction bases: 11. CDR1 is LGHNA, CDR2 YNFKEQ, per germline. The CDR3 coding sequence is TGTGCCAGCAGCCAGGCAATTAGCGGGGGGACTATCTACGAGCAGTACTTC. Translated: CASSQAISGGTIYEQYF.

This clone has only a few counts. The J gene is TRBJ2-1, the V gene TRBV5-4, with 11 bases fitting TRBD2. CDR3 length: 16 residues. Germline assignment: CDR1 SGHNT and CDR2 YYREEE (reference sequence). V shed 5 bases, J shed 5 bases, and the junction held 9 bases outside the gene matches. The CDR3 sequence is CASRFSGGAQHNEQFF. CDR3 sequence (DNA): TGTGCCAGCAGGTTTAGCGGGGGGGCCCAACACAATGAGCAGTTCTTC.

The V gene is TRBV21-1, the J gene TRBJ1-4; TRBD1 is the table's D call, not checked against the DNA. TRBV21-1 is an annotated pseudogene. The CDR3 is made up of 20 amino acids. In nucleotides, the CDR3 is TGTGCCAGCAGTGGGGACACCGAGAATGTACCTCCTCCAACTAATGAAAAACTGTTTTTT. This codes for CASSGDTENVPPPTNEKLFF.

The V call is TRBV9, the J call TRBJ2-7; D is perhaps TRBD2 (6 bases). The CDR3 is 15 amino acids. V was pared by 2 bases and J by 3 bases, with 15 bases between. The V gene's germline CDR1 is SGDLS and CDR2 YYNGEE. CDR3 loop: CASSVEGSGGYEQYF. DNA of the CDR3: TGTGCCAGCAGCGTGGAAGGGTCCGGGGGCTACGAGCAGTACTTC.